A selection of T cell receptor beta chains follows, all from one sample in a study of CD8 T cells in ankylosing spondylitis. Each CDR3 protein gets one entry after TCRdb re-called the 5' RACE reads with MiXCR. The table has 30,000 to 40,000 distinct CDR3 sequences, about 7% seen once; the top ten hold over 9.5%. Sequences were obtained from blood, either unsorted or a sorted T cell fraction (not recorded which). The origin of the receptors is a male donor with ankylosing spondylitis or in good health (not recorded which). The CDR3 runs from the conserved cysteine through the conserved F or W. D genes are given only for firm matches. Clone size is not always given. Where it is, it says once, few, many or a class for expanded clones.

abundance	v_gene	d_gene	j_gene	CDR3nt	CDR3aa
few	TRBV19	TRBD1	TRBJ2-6	TGTGCCAGTAGCCCAAGGGGACAGGCCTCTGGGGCCAACGTCCTGACTTTC	CASSPRGQASGANVLTF
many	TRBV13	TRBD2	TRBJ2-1	TGTGCCAGCAGCACGACTAGCGGCAACAATGAGCAGTTCTTC	CASSTTSGNNEQFF
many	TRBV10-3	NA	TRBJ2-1	TGTGCCATGGGCAGGGGAGGCAATGAGCAGTTCTTC	CAMGRGGNEQFF
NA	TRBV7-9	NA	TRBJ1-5	TGTGCCAGCAGCTCCCAATTCGGGACGGTGGATCAGCCCCAGCATTTT	CASSSQFGTVDQPQHF
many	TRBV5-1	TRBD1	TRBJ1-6	TGCGCCAGCAGCCCGACAGGGGTGGATAATTCACCCCTCCACTTT	CASSPTGVDNSPLHF
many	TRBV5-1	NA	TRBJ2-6	TGCGCCAGCAGCGACAGTCAGTCTGGGGCCAACGTCCTGACTTTC	CASSDSQSGANVLTF
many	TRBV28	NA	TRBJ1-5	TGTGCCAGCAGTCGGACTGCGGGCAGCAATCAGCCCCAGCATTTT	CASSRTAGSNQPQHF
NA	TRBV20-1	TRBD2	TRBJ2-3	TGCATCTGGAGCCAGGCTAGCGGGATGACAGATACGCAGTATTTT	CIWSQASGMTDTQYF
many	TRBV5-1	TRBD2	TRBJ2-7	TGCGCCAGCAGCACTCGGACTAGCGGGACATACGAGCAGTACTTC	CASSTRTSGTYEQYF
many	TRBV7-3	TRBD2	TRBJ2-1	TGTGCCAGCAGCTTAATGGCAGCGGGAGTTGGCCACAATGAGCAGTTCTTC	CASSLMAAGVGHNEQFF
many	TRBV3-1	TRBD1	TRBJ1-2	TGTGCCAGCAGCCAAGACGGGGCAGGGGGGTATGGCTACACCTTC	CASSQDGAGGYGYTF
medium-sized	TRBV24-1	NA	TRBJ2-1	TGTGCCACCAGTGACCAAGACTCCGTTGGGCAGTTCTTC	CATSDQDSVGQFF
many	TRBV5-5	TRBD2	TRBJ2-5	TGTGCCAGCAGCTGGCGACTAGCGGGAGACCGGGACCAAGAGACCCAGTACTTC	CASSWRLAGDRDQETQYF
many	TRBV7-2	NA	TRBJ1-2	TGTGCCAGCAGCCCCGGGAGGGGTAACTATGGCTACACCTTC	CASSPGRGNYGYTF
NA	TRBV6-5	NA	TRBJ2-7	TGTGCCAGCAGTTACGGGCCTAGCTCCTACGAGCAGTACTTC	CASSYGPSSYEQYF
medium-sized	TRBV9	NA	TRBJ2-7	TGTGCCAGCAGCGTAGCTAGGACTCCTCGCGAGCAGTACTTC	CASSVARTPREQYF
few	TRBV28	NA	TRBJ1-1	TGTGCCAGCTCTCAAGCCGGGGTGAACACTGAAGCTTTCTTT	CASSQAGVNTEAFF
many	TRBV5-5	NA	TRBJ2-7	TGTGCCAGCAGCCTCCGGGCGGGCGGGTCCTACGAGCAGTACTTC	CASSLRAGGSYEQYF
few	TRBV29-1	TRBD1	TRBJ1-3	TGCAGCGCTCGACAGGGGGCGAGAAACACCATATATTTT	CSARQGARNTIYF
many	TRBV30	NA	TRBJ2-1	TGTGCCTGGAGCACCATCGGTGGGGGTGTCGATGAGCAGTTCTTC	CAWSTIGGGVDEQFF
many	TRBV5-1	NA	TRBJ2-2	TGCGCCAGCAGCTTTAAGCCGAACACCGGGGAGCTGTTTTTT	CASSFKPNTGELFF
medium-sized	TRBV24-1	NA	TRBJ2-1	TGTGCCACCAGTGGCGTGGGGTTCTATGAGCAGTTCTTC	CATSGVGFYEQFF
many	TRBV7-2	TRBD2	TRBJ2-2	TGTGCCAGCAGCCTCACTAGCGGGGCTAACACCGGGGAGCTGTTTTTT	CASSLTSGANTGELFF
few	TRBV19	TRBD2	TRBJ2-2	TGTGCCACAAAGGAAGCGGGAGACACCGGGGAGCTGTTTTTT	CATKEAGDTGELFF
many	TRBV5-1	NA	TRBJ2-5	TGCGCCAGCAGCTTAACACTAGTCCAAGAGACCCAGTACTTC	CASSLTLVQETQYF
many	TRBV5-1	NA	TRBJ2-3	TGCGCCAGCAGCCAGCCAGAGCGGGCCACAGATACGCAGTATTTT	CASSQPERATDTQYF
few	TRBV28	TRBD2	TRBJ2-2	TGTGCCAGCAGTTTATATGGGGGGGAGTACACCGGGGAGCTGTTTTTT	CASSLYGGEYTGELFF
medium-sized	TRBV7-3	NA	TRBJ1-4	TGTGCCAGCAGCTCCTCGGTCGGCAGGGGCCTAGGAGGACTGTTTTTT	CASSSSVGRGLGGLFF
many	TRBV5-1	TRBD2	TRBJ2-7	TGCGCCAGCAGGGGACTAGCGGACCTTCGGGACGAGCAGTACTTC	CASRGLADLRDEQYF
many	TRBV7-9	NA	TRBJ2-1	TGTGCCAGCAGTAATGATGGGGCCTACAATGAGCAGTTCTTC	CASSNDGAYNEQFF
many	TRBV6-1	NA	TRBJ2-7	TGTGCCAGCACCACCCTCAGTCAGGGCGAGCAGTACTTC	CASTTLSQGEQYF
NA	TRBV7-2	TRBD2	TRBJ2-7	TGTGCCAGCAGCTTATACGGGACTAGCGGTCTCGAGCAGTACTTC	CASSLYGTSGLEQYF
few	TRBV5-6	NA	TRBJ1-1	TGTGCCAGCAGCCCCTCCCTGCTGGGTGAAGCTTTCTTT	CASSPSLLGEAFF
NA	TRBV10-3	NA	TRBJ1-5	TGTGCCATCAGTGAGCGGACAGACCAGTCCCAGCATTTT	CAISERTDQSQHF
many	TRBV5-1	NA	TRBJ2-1	TGCGCCAGCAGCTCCAAAAGTTCGGCAGGAAACAATGAGCAGTTCTTC	CASSSKSSAGNNEQFF
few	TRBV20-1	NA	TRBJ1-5	TGCAGTGCTAGAGATCCAGGGAGCAATCAGCCCCAGCATTTT	CSARDPGSNQPQHF
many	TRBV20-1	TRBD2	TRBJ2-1	TGCAGTGCTGCACTACCGACTAGCGGGAGTTGGGCCAATGAGCAGTTCTTC	CSAALPTSGSWANEQFF
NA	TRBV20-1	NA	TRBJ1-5	TGCAGTGCGACTCCATCGGTGTACCAGCCCCAGCATTTT	CSATPSVYQPQHF
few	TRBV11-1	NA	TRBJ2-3	TGTGCCAGCAGCTATGGGGACGGAAGCACAGATACGCAGTATTTT	CASSYGDGSTDTQYF
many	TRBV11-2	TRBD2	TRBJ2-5	TGTGCCAGCAGCTCCCTAGCGGGAAGGTATCAAGAGGCCCAGTACTTC	CASSSLAGRYQEAQYF
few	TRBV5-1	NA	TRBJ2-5	TGCGCCAGCAGGTCACACGTGACGGAGACCCAGTACTTC	CASRSHVTETQYF
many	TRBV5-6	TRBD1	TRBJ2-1	TGTGCCAGCAGCGCCAGACAGGGGCTTTACAATGAGCAGTTCTTC	CASSARQGLYNEQFF
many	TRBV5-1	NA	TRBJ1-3	TGCGCCAGCAGCACGATGGACGGAGGAAACACCATATATTTT	CASSTMDGGNTIYF
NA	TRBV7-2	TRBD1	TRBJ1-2	TGTGCCAGCAGTGCAGGGGGGGAGGCCTATGGCTACACCTTC	CASSAGGEAYGYTF
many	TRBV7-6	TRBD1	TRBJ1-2	TGTGCCAGCAGCTTAGAGGGGGCGCGGGGCTACACCTTC	CASSLEGARGYTF